This TCR beta chain was found in a study of OX40 agonist ivuxolimab in advanced cancers. Study summary: Patients received ivuxolimab, an intravenous treatment, every 2 weeks at 0.01 to 10 mg/kg. Enrolled patients in dose escalation had cancers that were hepatocellular carcinoma, melanoma, renal cell or head and neck cancer. Earlier anti-PD-1, anti-PD-L1 or anti-CTLA-4 therapy was permitted; 35% to 50% had received some.

The CDR3 has 16 amino acids. From germline, CDR1 is SEHNR and CDR2 FQNEAQ (reference sequence). Trimming took 1 base from V and 7 from J, leaving 14 bases between them. Notes on this clone: No antigen is known for it.

This table comes from immunoSEQ multiplex PCR, and its TCRdb copy is limited to in-frame clones, with some not included. The repertoire holds approximately 90,000 clones, 70% to 90% seen once, with approximately 0.8% in the top ten. Whole-study results and caveats: Clonal expansion by week 6 occurred in CD4+ and CD8+ blood T cells (at 0.1 to 3.0 mg/kg).

The clonotype originates from an adult with an advanced solid tumor such as melanoma, head and neck, liver or kidney cancer. Sample: CD4+ or CD8+ T cells sorted from blood, taken in a trial of the OX40 agonist ivuxolimab. This chain uses TRBV7-9 with TRBJ1-6, with D maybe TRBD1 (5 bases). CDR3 loop: CASSLEPTGANSPLHF. In DNA form, the CDR3 reads TGTGCCAGCAGCTTAGAGCCCACAGGTGCCAATTCACCCCTCCACTTT.